The 12 T cell receptor beta chains below come from one sample, sequenced in a study of Graves' ophthalmopathy and Graves' hyperthyroidism. Scientists amplified the TCR beta CDR3 regions from RNA transcripts. An opening RT-PCR round employed HTBI primers and preceded a second-round multiplex PCR. TCRdb itself ran the multiplex PCR reads through MiXCR, one entry per CDR3 protein. The table shows around 1,200,000 distinct CDR3 sequences, with about 35% occurring only once. Material for sequencing was peripheral blood or thyroid tissue (not recorded which). All receptors derive from an adult man with Graves' hyperthyroidism.

This clonotype appeared a few times. The chain joins TRBV19 to TRBJ2-7; D possibly corresponds to TRBD1 (6 bases). This CDR3 is 14 amino acids long. Germline V gene sequence: CDR1 LNHDA, CDR2 SQIVND (reference sequence). Trimming pared 3 bases from V and 2 bases from J, leaving 11 bases between. The CDR3 protein is CASSIGGGPYEQYF. The DNA of the CDR3 is TGTGCCAGTAGTATTGGTGGGGGCCCCTACGAGCAGTACTTC.

This chain's CDR3 is CASSLDRVLKYF. The DNA of the CDR3 is TGCGCCAGCAGCCTGGACAGGGTCCTTAAGTACTTC. The V and J genes are TRBV5-1 and TRBJ2-7; 8 nucleotides align to TRBD1. The CDR3 runs 12 residues. Per the germline V gene, CDR1 is SGHRS and CDR2 is YFSETQ. The ends lost 4 bases at V and 11 bases at J; junction bases unmatched: 8.

Turning to this clonotype: A much larger clone differs from this one at a single base, so this may be a read error. The rearrangement uses TRBV12-3 or TRBV12-4 and TRBJ1-1; D perhaps matches TRBD1 (5 bases). The CDR3 totals 13 residues. CDR3 sequence: CTSRPDSWAEAFF. The CDR3 DNA reads TGTACCAGCAGGCCCGACAGCTGGGCTGAAGCTTTCTTT.

This clonotype was picked up a small number of times. This chain uses TRBV3-1 with TRBJ2-2; D assignment may be TRBD1 or TRBD2 (5 bases each). In germline, CDR1 is LGHDT, CDR2 YNNKEL (reference sequence). The CDR3 extends over 16 amino acids. Trimming removed 2 bases from V and 9 bases from J, with 19 bases in between. CDR3 sequence: CASSQNDRGERRELFF. DNA for the CDR3: TGTGCCAGCAGCCAAAACGACCGAGGGGAGCGCCGGGAGCTGTTTTTT. The full variable domain, in which reference TRBV3-1 and TRBJ2-2 provide the parts outside the CDR3, is DTAVSQTPKYLVTQMGNDKSIKCEQNLGHDTMYWYKQDSKKFLKIMFSYNNKELIINETVPNRFSPKSPDKAHLNLHINSLELGDSAVYFCASSQNDRGERRELFFGEGSRLTVL.

This clonotype was seen repeatedly, ten times or more. The genes are TRBV5-1 and TRBJ2-7, with 8 bases that match TRBD1. The germline V gene encodes CDR1 SGHRS and CDR2 YFSETQ. This CDR3 has 16 amino acids. After removal of 0 bases from V and 6 bases from J, the junction contained 11 bases not matched to a gene. In DNA form, the CDR3 reads TGCGCCAGCAGCTTGGTTTCCTTCGACAGGGGTGGCGAGCAGTACTTC. It specifies CASSLVSFDRGGEQYF.

The chain carries TRBV20-1 and TRBJ2-5; the D gene is possibly TRBD1 (7 bases). The CDR3 extends over 14 amino acids. Trimming stripped 3 bases from V and 9 bases from J, with 20 bases between. Germline-derived CDR1 and CDR2 are DFQATT and SNEGSKA (reference sequence). The CDR3 nucleotides read TGCAGTGCTAGCTCCGGCAGGGGGGAGCAGCCCCAGTACTTC. This codes for CSASSGRGEQPQYF.

The V and J genes are TRBV10-1 and TRBJ1-1; D gene uncertain. Per the germline V gene, CDR1 is WNHNN and CDR2 is SYGVQD (reference sequence). Trimming cost V 2 bases and J 10 bases, with 8 bases left between them. The CDR3 length is 11 residues. CDR3 DNA sequence: TGCGCCAGCAGTGAGCGGGGAGTAGCTTTCTTT. This encodes CASSERGVAFF.

This clonotype came up many times. The V call is TRBV12-3 or TRBV12-4, the J call TRBJ1-5, with TRBD1 matching over 9 bases. V shed 3 bases, J shed 3 bases, and the junction held 9 bases outside the gene matches. This CDR3 is 17 amino acids long. Here the CDR3 reads CASSFGTGIGSNQPQHF. The CDR3 DNA sequence: TGTGCCAGCAGTTTCGGGACAGGGATCGGCTCCAATCAGCCCCAGCATTTT.

This clonotype occurred many times. The V gene is TRBV5-1, the J gene TRBJ2-5; D may match TRBD1 or TRBD2 (5 bases each). The V end lost 5 bases, the J end lost 2 bases, and 16 bases lay between the germline ends. CDR1 is SGHRS, CDR2 YFSETQ, per germline. CDR3 length: 15 amino acids. The CDR3 nucleotides read TGCGCCAGCAGGGCAAGAGGGGACCTTCAAGAGACCCAGTACTTC. Encoded protein: CASRARGDLQETQYF.

Comment on this clonotype: One end of the junction does not line up with germline, which may come from a read error. This chain links TRBV10-2 with TRBJ2-7; 9 bases map to TRBD2. The germline V gene encodes CDR1 WSHSY and CDR2 SAAADI. This CDR3 is built from 16 residues. The CDR3 DNA reads TGTGCCAGCAGTTACTCGAAATTTAGCGGGGGATACGAGCAGTACTTC. Protein product: CASSYSKFSGGYEQYF.

The DNA of the CDR3 is TGTGCCAGCAGCTTATTACCGGGACAGGGTGTTAATTCACCCCTCCACTTT. This translates into CASSLLPGQGVNSPLHF. The V gene is TRBV7-8, the J gene TRBJ1-6; 9 nucleotides align to TRBD1. CDR1 and CDR2 (germline): SGHVS, FQNEAQ. With V trimmed by 2 bases and J by 6 bases, 8 bases remained unmatched. The CDR3 is 17 amino acids.

In its sample, this clonotype was seen many times. The rearrangement uses TRBV6-5 and TRBJ1-5; D perhaps matches TRBD1 (5 bases). The CDR3 runs to 13 residues. V was shortened by 6 bases and J by 6 bases, with 12 bases between the two germline ends. Germline V lookup: CDR1 MNHEY, CDR2 SVGAGI. The CDR3 protein is CASRWTQIQPQHF. The CDR3 DNA reads as TGTGCCAGCAGGTGGACACAGATTCAGCCCCAGCATTTT.